This TCR beta chain appears in the sequencing data of a study of blood T cell repertoires in COVID-19. With 0 bases removed from V and 5 bases from J, the gap between germline ends came to 8 bases. The CDR3 totals 14 residues. The germline CDR1 and CDR2 sequences are GTSNPN and SVGIG (reference sequence). Method: immunoSEQ multiplex PCR; TCRdb's copy keeps in-frame clones and lacks some. This sample has about 73,000 clones; approximately 83% occur once, and the top ten carry under 4.5%. The chain is built from TRBV30 and TRBJ1-6, with D possibly matching TRBD1 (5 bases). This sequence was found in a woman aged 55-69 years with acute or convalescent COVID-19. The material sequenced was peripheral blood. Here the CDR3 reads CAWSVTRDNSPLHF. Here the CDR3 DNA reads TGTGCCTGGAGTGTAACCAGGGATAATTCACCCCTCCACTTT. The full variable domain, its missing parts supplied by reference TRBV30 and TRBJ1-6, is SQTIHQWPATLVQPVGSPLSLECTVEGTSNPNLYWYRQAAGRGLQLLFYSVGIGQISSEVPQNLSASRPQDRQFILSSKKLLLSDSGFYLCAWSVTRDNSPLHFGNGTRLTVT.